The 8 T cell receptor beta chains below come from one sample, sequenced in a study of T-cell reconstitution after alpha-beta-depleted transplantation in children. Researchers prepared the TCRbeta library using unique molecular identifiers, the study reports. MiXCR, run by TCRdb on the PCR reads, gives a single entry per CDR3 protein. The data contain just under 550,000 distinct CDR3 sequences, approximately 16% of them seen just once; the ten biggest clones take up 3.3%. The sequencing used PBMCs from the stem cell graft donor, collected from the stem cell graft. The receptors here all came from a human donor who donated a stem cell graft to a child with acute lymphoblastic leukemia.

In this sample, this clonotype turned up a few times. The gene calls are TRBV4-1 and TRBJ1-3; weak D call: TRBD1 (5 bases). Germline lookup yields CDR1 MGHRA and CDR2 YSYEKL. Trimming took off 0 bases at V and 0 bases at J, with 12 bases between the two ends. The CDR3 extends over 17 amino acids. CDR3 sequence: CASSQDPGLSSGNTIYF. The CDR3 region has the DNA TGCGCCAGCAGCCAAGATCCAGGGTTGAGCTCTGGAAACACCATATATTTT.

Only a few counts were recorded for this clonotype. The chain links TRBV19 to TRBJ1-1, with D perhaps matching TRBD1 (5 bases). The germline V and J ends were trimmed by 10 bases and 1 base, with 10 bases remaining between them. There are 12 residues in the CDR3. Germline assignment: CDR1 LNHDA and CDR2 SQIVND (reference sequence). CDR3 residues: CAIWDGNTEAFF. CDR3 bases: TGTGCCATTTGGGACGGGAACACTGAAGCTTTCTTT.

This chain uses TRBV20-1 with TRBJ2-1, with TRBD2 identical over 8 bases. Germline lookup yields CDR1 DFQATT and CDR2 SNEGSKA (reference sequence). Germline trimming cut 0 bases from V and 3 bases from J; bases unmatched to any gene: 16. This CDR3 contains 19 residues. The CDR3 loop reads CSAREDRGGRSRNYNEQFF. CDR3 nucleotide sequence: TGCAGTGCTAGAGAAGATAGGGGCGGGAGGAGCCGGAACTACAATGAGCAGTTCTTC.

The chain has TRBV9 and TRBJ1-2, with 7 bases matching TRBD1. The CDR3 runs 15 residues. J gave up 3 bases and V 5 bases, and 10 bases lay outside the gene matches. Germline lookup yields CDR1 SGDLS and CDR2 YYNGEE. The CDR3 loop reads CASSPGGGSYYGYTF. CDR3 sequence (DNA): TGTGCCAGCAGTCCCGGAGGGGGCTCTTACTATGGCTACACCTTC.

V and J are TRBV9 and TRBJ2-1, with 14 bases aligning to TRBD2. Germline V lookup: CDR1 SGDLS, CDR2 YYNGEE. The length of the CDR3 is 18 residues. After removal of 3 bases from V and 8 bases from J, the junction contained 13 bases not matched to a gene. CDR3 sequence reads: CASSAEPGTSGSDDEQFF. The CDR3 region has the DNA TGTGCCAGCAGCGCAGAACCCGGGACTAGCGGGAGTGACGATGAGCAGTTCTTC.

In nucleotides, the CDR3 is TGCAGTGCTCAGCTATACTCTGGAAACACCATATATTTT. This codes for CSAQLYSGNTIYF. This chain links TRBV20-1 with TRBJ1-3; unclear D gene. V lost 5 bases and J lost 0, with 8 bases in between. The CDR3 length is 13 residues. Germline CDR1 reads DFQATT; CDR2 reads SNEGSKA (reference sequence).

V usage is TRBV7-8 and J usage is TRBJ2-1; D gene uncertain. Germline V gene lookup returns CDR1 SGHVS and CDR2 FQNEAQ. Trimming shortened V by 0 bases and J by 8 bases, and 11 bases separated the two germline ends. The CDR3 spans 14 residues. The CDR3 bases are TGTGCCAGCAGCTTAGCGAGGACGAGGCATGAGCAGTTCTTC. Translation gives CASSLARTRHEQFF. Complete variable domain (other parts from reference TRBV7-8 and TRBJ2-1): GAGVSQSPRYKVAKRGQDVALRCDPISGHVSLFWYQQALGQGPEFLTYFQNEAQLDKSGLPSDRFFAERPEGSVSTLKIQRTQQEDSAVYLCASSLARTRHEQFFGPGTRLTVL.

This clonotype was counted between two and nine times. This sequence joins TRBV20-1 and TRBJ2-7; 8 nucleotides match TRBD1. Germline loops: CDR1 DFQATT, CDR2 SNEGSKA (reference sequence). The J segment lost 0 bases and the V segment lost 3 bases, leaving 10 bases of the junction unmatched. The CDR3 has 16 residues. In DNA form, the CDR3 reads TGCAGTGCTAGCCTGGCCGGGACAGGCTACTCCTACGAGCAGTACTTC. Translating it yields CSASLAGTGYSYEQYF.